The 25 T cell receptor beta chains listed next were all sequenced from one sample in a study of PD-1 blockade in mismatch repair-deficient tumors. The data were produced by immunoSEQ multiplex PCR, yet TCRdb's version contains in-frame clones alone and is incomplete. Among some 130,000 clones listed, about 90% were seen once. Sequencing used peripheral blood, obtained approximately 72 weeks after starting pembrolizumab. The receptors were gathered from an adult with mismatch repair-deficient cancer.

The chain combines TRBV7-3 with TRBJ2-1; the D gene is possibly TRBD1 (5 bases). CDR3 length: 15 amino acids. V was cut by 4 bases and J by 0 bases, with 10 bases left in between. The germline V gene encodes CDR1 SGHTA and CDR2 FQGTGA. CDR3 nucleotide sequence: TGTGCCAGCAGCTCAGGGTGGAGCTCCTACAATGAGCAGTTCTTC. This encodes CASSSGWSSYNEQFF. Full variable domain (rest looked up from reference TRBV7-3 and TRBJ2-1): GAGVSQTPSNKVTEKGKYVELRCDPISGHTALYWYRQSLGQGPEFLIYFQGTGAADDSGLPNDRFFAVRPEGSVSTLKIQRTERGDSAVYLCASSSGWSSYNEQFFGPGTRLTVL.

V usage is TRBV19 and J usage is TRBJ2-1, with TRBD2 matching over 8 bases. There are 15 residues in the CDR3. Germline V CDR1 and CDR2: LNHDA, SQIVND (reference sequence). V was pared by 3 bases and J by 3 bases, with 4 bases of the junction left unmatched. CDR3: CASSITSGIYNEQFF. As DNA, the CDR3 is TGTGCCAGTAGTATCACTAGCGGAATCTACAATGAGCAGTTCTTC.

V gene TRBV7-9 combines with J gene TRBJ2-7, with D possibly TRBD1 on 6 matching bases. Germline V CDR1 and CDR2: SEHNR, FQNEAQ (reference sequence). Trimming took off 2 bases at V and 0 bases at J, with 8 bases between the two ends. The CDR3 is 14 amino acids. This CDR3 reads CASSLWDNSYEQYF. CDR3 sequence (DNA): TGTGCCAGCAGCTTATGGGACAACTCCTACGAGCAGTACTTC.

This clone was observed a single time. The chain links TRBV5-1 to TRBJ1-1; 9 nucleotides line up with TRBD1. V shed 4 bases, J shed 5 bases, and the junction held 9 bases outside the gene matches. Germline V gives CDR1 SGHRS, CDR2 YFSETQ. There are 15 residues in the CDR3. In DNA, the CDR3 is TGCGCCAGCAGCCCTAAACAGGGGGCGCGAACTGAAGCTTTCTTT. Encoded protein: CASSPKQGARTEAFF. The full variable domain, its missing parts supplied by reference TRBV5-1 and TRBJ1-1, is KAGVTQTPRYLIKTRGQQVTLSCSPISGHRSVSWYQQTPGQGLQFLFEYFSETQRNKGNFPGRFSGRQFSNSRSEMNVSTLELGDSALYLCASSPKQGARTEAFFGQGTRLTVV.

In nucleotides, the CDR3 is TGTGCCATCAGAGGAGGGGGTGAGACCCAGTACTTC. Its translation is CAIRGGGETQYF. The rearrangement links TRBV10-3 to TRBJ2-5; perhaps D is TRBD1 or TRBD2 (6 bases each). This CDR3 comprises 12 residues. The V and J ends lost 6 bases and 5 bases respectively, with 10 bases between them. In germline, CDR1 is ENHRY, CDR2 SYGVKD.

The CDR3 spells CASSYLGHLNEQFF. CDR3 DNA sequence: TGTGCCAGCAGTTACCTTGGACACCTCAATGAGCAGTTCTTC. The chain is built from TRBV6-7 and TRBJ2-1, with a weak D call TRBD1 (5 bases). TRBV6-7 counts as an open reading frame of uncertain function. V was cut by 2 bases and J by 6 bases, with 11 bases left in between. The CDR3 contains 14 residues.

The rearrangement joins TRBV7-9 to TRBJ2-3; 9 nucleotides line up with TRBD2. J was trimmed by 5 bases and V by 5 bases; bases with no gene match: 8. Germline V gene sequence: CDR1 SEHNR, CDR2 FQNEAQ (reference sequence). CDR3 length equals 15 residues. CDR3: CASSPRSGRIDTQYF. The DNA of the CDR3 is TGTGCCAGCAGCCCCAGAAGCGGGAGGATAGATACGCAGTATTTT.

V gene TRBV7-3 combines with J gene TRBJ2-4, with D tentatively TRBD2 (6 bases). Germline CDR1 is SGHTA and CDR2 is FQGTGA. The V end lost 3 bases, the J end lost 8 bases, and 17 bases lay between the germline ends. The CDR3 is 15 amino acids. The DNA of the CDR3 is TGTGCCAGCAGCTTTGAGGGGTCGGGGGAAGACATTCAGTACTTC. Its protein is CASSFEGSGEDIQYF. The variable domain in full, with the rest retrieved from reference TRBV7-3 and TRBJ2-4, is GAGVSQTPSNKVTEKGKYVELRCDPISGHTALYWYRQSLGQGPEFLIYFQGTGAADDSGLPNDRFFAVRPEGSVSTLKIQRTERGDSAVYLCASSFEGSGEDIQYFGAGTRLSVL.

This clone was counted once. The chain carries TRBV4-1 and TRBJ2-5, with 7 bases matching TRBD1. The trim removed 6 bases at V and 1 base at J, leaving 8 bases unmatched. CDR1 MGHRA and CDR2 YSYEKL come from the germline V gene. This CDR3 comprises 15 residues. CDR3 region: CASSRLGTAQETQYF. CDR3 coding DNA: TGCGCCAGCAGTCGTCTAGGGACAGCCCAAGAGACCCAGTACTTC.

The chain combines TRBV4-1 with TRBJ2-5; 9 bases fit TRBD2. Germline trimming cut 1 base from V and 1 base from J; bases unmatched to any gene: 7. This CDR3 is built from 17 residues. Germline-derived CDR1 and CDR2 are MGHRA and YSYEKL. The CDR3 DNA is TGCGCCAGCAGCCAAGTAGGGAGCGGGAGGCTCCAAGAGACCCAGTACTTC. Its translation: CASSQVGSGRLQETQYF.

V is TRBV7-9 and J is TRBJ2-7; D ambiguous. CDR1 SEHNR and CDR2 FQNEAQ come from the germline V gene (reference sequence). This CDR3 has 14 residues. Trimming stripped 5 bases from V and 2 bases from J, with 13 bases between. The CDR3 loop is CASSKDWTTYEQYF. The CDR3 DNA sequence: TGTGCCAGCAGCAAAGACTGGACCACCTACGAGCAGTACTTC. Complete variable domain (other parts from reference TRBV7-9 and TRBJ2-7): DTGVSQNPRHKITKRGQNVTFRCDPISEHNRLYWYRQTLGQGPEFLTYFQNEAQLEKSRLLSDRFSAERPKGSFSTLEIQRTEQGDSAMYLCASSKDWTTYEQYFGPGTRLTVT.

This chain connects TRBV11-3 to TRBJ2-7; D may correspond to TRBD1 or TRBD2 (5 bases each). The germline CDR1 and CDR2 sequences are SGHNT and YENEEA. V lost 5 bases and J 3 bases, leaving 11 bases between the germline ends. This CDR3 is 13 amino acids long. This CDR3 reads CASSLVGGYEQYF. Written as DNA, the CDR3 is TGTGCCAGCAGCCTAGTTGGGGGCTACGAGCAGTACTTC.

J is TRBJ2-5 and V is TRBV21-1; the table's D call TRBD1 went unverified against the DNA. TRBV21-1 is a pseudogene. The CDR3 runs to 15 residues. CDR3 region: CASSKAPQGGQTQYF. In DNA, the CDR3 is TGTGCCAGCAGCAAAGCCCCACAGGGGGGACAGACCCAGTACTTC.

This chain uses TRBV14 with TRBJ2-5; 11 bases are a match to TRBD1. Germline V lookup: CDR1 SGHDN, CDR2 FVKESK. The CDR3 spans 17 residues. The J segment lost 1 base and the V segment lost 1 base, leaving 5 bases of the junction unmatched. The DNA for the CDR3 is TGTGCCAGCAGCCAAGGAAGGACAGGGGGCCCCCAAGAGACCCAGTACTTC. This encodes CASSQGRTGGPQETQYF.

This clone has a handful of counts. This chain links TRBV28 with TRBJ2-5, with TRBD2 identical over 10 bases. V lost 0 bases and J lost 5; bases outside the gene matches: 6. The CDR3 is 16 residues long. From germline, CDR1 is MDHEN and CDR2 SYDVKM. The CDR3: CASSLWEAGGRETQYF. CDR3 sequence (DNA): TGTGCCAGCAGTTTATGGGAAGCGGGAGGGCGTGAGACCCAGTACTTC.

This chain joins TRBV19 and TRBJ2-7; D call uncertain. The V and J ends lost 0 bases and 4 bases respectively, with 7 bases between them. The CDR3 sequence is 13 residues long. Germline CDR1 reads LNHDA; CDR2 reads SQIVND (reference sequence). The CDR3 coding sequence is TGTGCCAGTAGTATAGACCAGACTTACGAGCAGTACTTC. Amino acid sequence: CASSIDQTYEQYF.

The table lists this clone with a count of one. The rearrangement uses TRBV7-2 and TRBJ2-5; tentatively, D is TRBD2 (5 bases). The CDR3 covers 14 residues. V shed 4 bases and J shed 6 bases, with 15 bases lying between them. Per the germline V gene, CDR1 is SGHTA and CDR2 is FQGNSA. The CDR3 loop is CASSSSGDSKTQYF. The CDR3 DNA is TGTGCCAGCAGCTCCTCCGGGGATTCGAAGACCCAGTACTTC.

The V and J genes are TRBV6-5 and TRBJ1-3, with a tentative D call TRBD1 (5 bases). This CDR3 is built from 16 residues. V lost 0 bases, J lost 4 bases, and 13 bases lay in between. The germline V gene has CDR1 MNHEY and CDR2 SVGAGI. In DNA form, the CDR3 reads TGTGCCAGCAGTTACTCGAGGCAGGGAGGGGGAAACACCATATATTTT. This sequence encodes CASSYSRQGGGNTIYF.

The gene calls are TRBV7-9 and TRBJ2-7, with a tentative D call TRBD2 (6 bases). V lost 8 bases and J lost 4, with 21 bases in between. CDR3 size: 15 residues. CDR1 SEHNR and CDR2 FQNEAQ come from the germline V gene (reference sequence). The DNA for the CDR3 is TGTGCCAGCCGGGTGGAGGGAGCCGCATATTACGAGCAGTACTTC. This translates into CASRVEGAAYYEQYF.

The chain has TRBV13 and TRBJ2-7; tentative D call: TRBD1 (5 bases). The CDR3 contains 16 residues. V gave up 3 bases and J gave up 2 bases, with 17 bases separating them. Germline CDR1 is PRHDT and CDR2 is FYEKMQ (reference sequence). The CDR3 reads CASSLEAGRSPYEQYF. CDR3 DNA sequence: TGTGCCAGCAGCTTGGAAGCAGGGCGATCCCCCTACGAGCAGTACTTC.

This clone is a singleton in its sample. The chain is built from TRBV5-1 and TRBJ2-4; 7 bases map to TRBD1. Germline CDR1 and CDR2: SGHRS and YFSETQ. The trim removed 0 bases at V and 1 base at J, leaving 1 base unmatched. This CDR3 spans 15 amino acids. The CDR3 sequence: CASSLGQGAKNIQYF. DNA of the CDR3: TGCGCCAGCAGCTTGGGACAGGGTGCCAAAAACATTCAGTACTTC.

The V gene is TRBV27, the J gene TRBJ2-5; TRBD1 might be the D (5 bases). Germline CDR1 and CDR2: MNHEY and SMNVEV (reference sequence). V lost 7 bases and J 2 bases, leaving 17 bases between the germline ends. The CDR3 consists of 15 residues. The CDR3 nucleotides read TGTGCCAGCAAGTCTGGGGCCAGGTGGCAAGAGACCCAGTACTTC. This sequence encodes CASKSGARWQETQYF.

This chain connects TRBV2 to TRBJ1-2, with TRBD1 matching 8 bases. Germline V gene data show CDR1 as SNHLY and CDR2 as FYNNEI. V shed 4 bases, J shed 3 bases, and the junction held 4 bases outside the gene matches. The CDR3 loop spans 14 amino acids. The CDR3 nucleotides are TGTGCCAGCAGTGTACAGGGGGGTGACTATGGCTACACCTTC. It translates to CASSVQGGDYGYTF.

The V call is TRBV20-1, the J call TRBJ2-7, with a tentative D call TRBD1 (6 bases). Germline V CDR1 and CDR2: DFQATT, SNEGSKA (reference sequence). The V gene lost 6 bases and the J gene lost 6 bases, with 12 bases spanning the gap. CDR3 length equals 11 residues. CDR3 loop: CSAPWGLEQYF. In DNA, the CDR3 is TGCAGTGCCCCATGGGGGCTCGAGCAGTACTTC.

This sequence joins TRBV19 and TRBJ2-1; D unresolved. The CDR3 sequence is 14 residues long. In germline, CDR1 is LNHDA, CDR2 SQIVND (reference sequence). The germline V and J ends were trimmed by 3 bases and 2 bases, with 8 bases remaining between them. The CDR3 protein is CASSIGLAYNEQFF. The DNA of the CDR3 is TGTGCCAGTAGTATTGGTCTAGCCTACAATGAGCAGTTCTTC.